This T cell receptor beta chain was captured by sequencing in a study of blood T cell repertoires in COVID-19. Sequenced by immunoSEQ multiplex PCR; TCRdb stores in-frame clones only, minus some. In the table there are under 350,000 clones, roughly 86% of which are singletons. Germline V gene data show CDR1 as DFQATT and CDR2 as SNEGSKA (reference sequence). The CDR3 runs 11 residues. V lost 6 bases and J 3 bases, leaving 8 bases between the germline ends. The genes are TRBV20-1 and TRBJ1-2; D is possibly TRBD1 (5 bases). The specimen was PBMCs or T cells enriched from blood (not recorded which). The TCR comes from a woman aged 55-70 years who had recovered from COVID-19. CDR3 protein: CSATRDYGYTF. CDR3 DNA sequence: TGCAGTGCCACCAGGGACTATGGCTACACCTTC.